The present T cell receptor (beta chain) was sequenced within a study of blood T cell repertoires in COVID-19. Study in general: COVID-19 samples, acute and convalescent, were from the United States, Italy and Spain. T cells, B-cell-depleted T cells, or PBMCs provided the cDNA or gDNA that served as material.

Original data processing: Amplifying reference gene primers gave estimates of nucleated cell counts. The data were produced by immunoSEQ multiplex PCR, yet TCRdb's version contains in-frame clones alone and is incomplete. The DNA gave D and trimming, while V, J and clone size come from that table. The sample has tens of thousands of clones; 75% to 80% are singletons. CDR1 SGHDT and CDR2 YYEEEE come from the germline V gene. Trimming removed 1 base at V and 7 bases at J, with 9 bases between. This CDR3 has 14 residues. This clone appeared a few times. The V and J genes are TRBV5-6 and TRBJ1-6; TRBD1 might be the D (5 bases). The TCR was taken from a man aged 70-80 years with COVID-19, enrolled during active disease. What was sequenced was peripheral blood. The CDR3 here is CASSLRGGNSPLHF. Here the CDR3 DNA reads TGTGCCAGCAGCTTGAGGGGAGGGAATTCACCCCTCCACTTT.